This T cell receptor beta chain was sequenced in a study of hypomethylating agent response in myelodysplastic syndrome. Survey resolution used two replicates of about 200 ng, totaling about 400 ng DNA. The table came from immunoSEQ multiplex PCR; TCRdb's copy has only in-frame clones and leaves some out. The sample has approximately 11,000 clones; 65% to 85% are singletons. The study's findings and limits: Analysis covered a small cohort of just approximately ten patients.

Points on this clone: Its specificity is not known.

The CDR3 covers 16 residues. J lost 3 bases, V lost 5 bases, and 12 bases had no gene match. From germline, CDR1 is MNHEY and CDR2 SMNVEV (reference sequence). The starting material was bone marrow, obtained before or after starting hypomethylating agent treatment for myelodysplastic syndrome (not recorded which). The gene calls are TRBV27 and TRBJ1-1; 7 nucleotides line up with TRBD1. The origin of this receptor is a human donor with myelodysplastic syndrome. CDR3 bases: TGTGCCAGCAGTCCGGCCCGGACAGGACGGGACACTGAAGCTTTCTTT. It translates to CASSPARTGRDTEAFF.